This entry lists 28 T cell receptor beta chains sequenced from one sample in a study of cytomegalovirus exposure and HLA in healthy donors. PCR employed 60 Vbeta and 13 Jbeta primers. This table comes from immunoSEQ multiplex PCR, and its TCRdb copy is limited to in-frame clones, with some not included. This sample has some 94,000 clones, with 60% to 80% found just once. Sequencing was performed on PBMCs. Receptors originate from a man aged 40-55 years in good health and CMV-seronegative.

The chain has TRBV15 and TRBJ2-7; 9 bases are a match to TRBD1. In germline, CDR1 is LNHNV, CDR2 YYDKDF (reference sequence). V was pared by 5 bases and J by 3 bases, with 2 bases of the junction left unmatched. The CDR3 extends over 13 amino acids. CDR3 DNA: TGTGCCACCAGCCGACAGGGGGGCTACGAGCAGTACTTC. It is translated as CATSRQGGYEQYF.

The chain uses TRBV10-1 and TRBJ2-1, with D perhaps TRBD1 (6 bases). Germline loops: CDR1 WNHNN, CDR2 SYGVQD (reference sequence). Trimming removed 2 bases at V and 10 bases at J, with 9 bases between. CDR3 length: 12 amino acids. The CDR3 DNA is TGCGCCAGCAGTGAGACGGGGACAGAGCAGTTCTTC. It codes for CASSETGTEQFF.

V and J are TRBV12-1 and TRBJ1-2; the table calls TRBD1, which could not be checked here. TRBV12-1 is termed a pseudogene. This CDR3 is built from 14 residues. CDR3 sequence (DNA): TGTGCCAGCAGCATTCAGGGTATGGACTATGGCTACACCTTC. Its translation: CASSIQGMDYGYTF.

The rearrangement links TRBV4-1 to TRBJ2-7; no definite D call. V lost 4 bases and J 2 bases, leaving 12 bases between the germline ends. Germline loops: CDR1 MGHRA, CDR2 YSYEKL. CDR3 length: 14 residues. As DNA, the CDR3 is TGCGCCAGCAGCCCGATCGTCGGAGCCTACGAGCAGTACTTC. Translated: CASSPIVGAYEQYF.

The gene calls are TRBV7-8 and TRBJ2-5; D may be TRBD1 (6 bases). The CDR3 runs to 15 residues. Germline V CDR1 and CDR2: SGHVS, FQNEAQ. With 4 bases removed from V and 3 bases from J, the gap between germline ends came to 15 bases. CDR3 in amino acids: CASSSIISGEETQYF. The CDR3 DNA reads TGTGCCAGCAGCTCTATTATATCAGGGGAAGAGACCCAGTACTTC.

The V call is TRBV5-1, the J call TRBJ1-1; 7 bases are shared with TRBD1. V was clipped by 0 bases and J by 4 bases; unmatched bases: 6. Germline CDR1 is SGHRS and CDR2 is YFSETQ. The CDR3 totals 15 residues. The CDR3 sequence: CASSLGTGEGTEAFF. DNA of the CDR3: TGCGCCAGCAGCTTGGGGACAGGAGAGGGCACTGAAGCTTTCTTT.

This clone was seen a few times. This rearrangement joins TRBV5-7 to TRBJ2-2; a weak D match, TRBD2 (6 bases). TRBV5-7 is reported as an ORF; its role is uncertain. This CDR3 is built from 16 residues. Trimming stripped 0 bases from V and 1 base from J, with 10 bases between. Here the CDR3 reads CASSLASGENTGELFF. The CDR3 nucleotides read TGTGCCAGCAGCTTGGCCTCGGGAGAGAACACCGGGGAGCTGTTTTTT.

The table lists this clone with a few counts. This chain uses TRBV27 with TRBJ2-2; 8 bases fit TRBD2. The V gene end was trimmed by 2 bases and the J gene end by 5 bases; junction bases not matched to a gene: 4. The V gene's germline CDR1 is MNHEY and CDR2 SMNVEV (reference sequence). The CDR3 has 15 amino acids. The CDR3, as DNA: TGTGCCAGCAGTTTAATCGGGAGGGGAACCGGGGAGCTGTTTTTT. Protein product: CASSLIGRGTGELFF.

The rearrangement uses TRBV21-1 and TRBJ1-2; TRBD1, as called in the table, went unchecked against the DNA. TRBV21-1 is reported as a pseudogene. The CDR3 is 18 residues long. CDR3 sequence: CASPEDVAVNRNNYGYTF. The CDR3 bases are TGTGCCAGCCCAGAGGATGTGGCAGTGAACAGGAACAATTATGGCTACACCTTC.

The gene calls are TRBV27 and TRBJ2-7, with D hard to call. The V end lost 3 bases, the J end lost 4 bases, and 13 bases lay between the germline ends. From germline, CDR1 is MNHEY and CDR2 SMNVEV (reference sequence). This CDR3 region has 14 residues. CDR3 nucleotides: TGTGCCAGCAGTTTCACCCTAACCATGTACGAGCAGTACTTC. Translating it yields CASSFTLTMYEQYF.

The chain links TRBV5-6 to TRBJ1-5; 8 positions match TRBD1. The CDR3 sequence is 15 residues long. The V gene end was trimmed by 1 base and the J gene end by 8 bases; junction bases not matched to a gene: 8. CDR1 and CDR2 from the germline V gene are SGHDT and YYEEEE. CDR3 in amino acids: CASSLFDRGFEPQHF. CDR3 DNA: TGTGCCAGCAGCTTGTTCGACAGGGGATTTGAGCCCCAGCATTTT.

CDR3 DNA: TGTGCCAGCAGTCTGGAGTCTTATAGCAATCAGCCCCAGCATTTT. This encodes CASSLESYSNQPQHF. The chain has TRBV7-8 and TRBJ1-5; D is ambiguous. The germline V and J ends were trimmed by 6 bases and 0 bases, with 12 bases remaining between them. CDR1 is SGHVS and CDR2 is FQNEAQ in the germline V gene. This CDR3 region has 15 residues.

The chain employs TRBV5-1 and TRBJ2-5; D is possibly TRBD2 (6 bases). CDR3 size: 14 residues. Germline values: CDR1 SGHRS, CDR2 YFSETQ. V was cut by 4 bases and J by 2 bases, with 12 bases left in between. CDR3 nucleotides: TGCGCCAGCAGCCGTCCCAGCGGGCAAGAGACCCAGTACTTC. Translated, it gives CASSRPSGQETQYF.

The chain combines TRBV2 with TRBJ1-2, with 7 bases lining up with TRBD1. Unmatched junction bases numbered 3, after V lost 0 bases and J lost 2 bases. The CDR3 runs to 15 residues. Germline V gene data show CDR1 as SNHLY and CDR2 as FYNNEI. The DNA for the CDR3 is TGTGCCAGCAGTGAAGCTGAGACAGGGAACTATGGCTACACCTTC. Amino acid sequence: CASSEAETGNYGYTF.

This chain joins TRBV7-7 and TRBJ2-1, with TRBD2 matching 11 bases. Germline V gene lookup returns CDR1 SSHAT and CDR2 FNYEAQ (reference sequence). CDR3 length equals 18 residues. The J segment lost 4 bases and the V segment lost 3 bases, leaving 11 bases of the junction unmatched. The CDR3 DNA reads as TGTGCCAGCAGCTTTCTTTCCCCGGGACTAGCGGTTTACAATGAGCAGTTCTTC. It specifies CASSFLSPGLAVYNEQFF.

The V and J genes are TRBV19 and TRBJ2-6; D is perhaps TRBD1 (6 bases). Trimming pared 6 bases from V and 1 base from J, leaving 10 bases between. This CDR3 spans 15 amino acids. The germline V gene has CDR1 LNHDA and CDR2 SQIVND (reference sequence). CDR3 DNA: TGTGCCAGTAGAATCCAGGGGTCTGGGGCCAACGTCCTGACTTTC. Translated: CASRIQGSGANVLTF. Supplemented by reference TRBV19 and TRBJ2-6, the full variable domain reads DGGITQSPKYLFRKEGQNVTLSCEQNLNHDAMYWYRQDPGQGLRLIYYSQIVNDFQKGDIAEGYSVSREKKESFPLTVTSAQKNPTAFYLCASRIQGSGANVLTFGAGSRLTVL.

This clone was recorded only once. V and J are TRBV6-4 and TRBJ2-3, with TRBD2 identical over 10 bases. Germline V gene data show CDR1 as MRHNA and CDR2 as SNTAGT. CDR3 length: 15 residues. Trimming took 3 bases from V and 1 from J; bases not matched to a gene: 1. This CDR3 reads CASSEAGGGTDTQYF. CDR3 nucleotide sequence: TGTGCCAGCAGTGAAGCGGGGGGGGGCACAGATACGCAGTATTTT.

At least ten counts were recorded for this clone. The V call is TRBV29-1, the J call TRBJ2-3; D unresolved. Germline CDR1 and CDR2: SQVTM and ANQGSEA. This CDR3 region has 14 residues. The V and J ends lost 4 bases and 0 bases respectively, with 11 bases between them. The CDR3 DNA is TGCAGCGTTGCTGTCAGGTTGAGCACAGATACGCAGTATTTT. This gives the protein CSVAVRLSTDTQYF.

This clone was counted a single time. This rearrangement joins TRBV30 to TRBJ2-7; TRBD1 matches 9 bases. The CDR3 is made up of 14 amino acids. V trimming: 2 bases; J trimming: 7 bases; junction bases outside the gene matches: 9. Germline CDR1 is GTSNPN and CDR2 is SVGIG (reference sequence). CDR3 region: CAWSLGQGSREQYF. The CDR3 nucleotides read TGTGCCTGGAGTTTAGGACAGGGGTCTAGGGAGCAGTACTTC.

This clone was seen only a few times. V is TRBV30 and J is TRBJ2-6; D gene uncertain. Germline assignment: CDR1 GTSNPN and CDR2 SVGIG (reference sequence). V dropped 5 bases and J dropped 5 bases, with 34 bases sitting between them. The CDR3 runs 21 residues. This chain's CDR3 is CAWSPSSYRILPPFWANVLTF. The CDR3 DNA reads TGTGCCTGGTCCCCGTCCAGCTACAGAATTCTTCCGCCGTTTTGGGCCAACGTCCTGACTTTC.

The chain is built from TRBV5-1 and TRBJ1-1; D remains unclear. V was trimmed by 2 bases and J by 3 bases, leaving 11 bases between them. The CDR3 has 14 amino acids. Per the germline V gene, CDR1 is SGHRS and CDR2 is YFSETQ. CDR3: CASSLVGQDTEAFF. The CDR3 nucleotides are TGCGCCAGCAGCTTAGTGGGCCAGGACACTGAAGCTTTCTTT.

This clone is a singleton in its sample. The gene calls are TRBV5-1 and TRBJ1-2; 7 bases line up with TRBD1. The CDR3 consists of 14 residues. Germline loops: CDR1 SGHRS, CDR2 YFSETQ. V trimming: 4 bases; J trimming: 0 bases; junction bases outside the gene matches: 3. This CDR3 is CASSKGTANYGYTF. The CDR3, as DNA: TGCGCCAGCAGCAAGGGGACAGCTAACTATGGCTACACCTTC. The entire variable domain, with the rest obtained from reference TRBV5-1 and TRBJ1-2, is as follows: KAGVTQTPRYLIKTRGQQVTLSCSPISGHRSVSWYQQTPGQGLQFLFEYFSETQRNKGNFPGRFSGRQFSNSRSEMNVSTLELGDSALYLCASSKGTANYGYTFGSGTRLTVV.

This rearrangement joins TRBV28 to TRBJ2-7; 7 nucleotides align to TRBD2. In germline, CDR1 is MDHEN, CDR2 SYDVKM. The ends lost 8 bases at V and 3 bases at J; junction bases unmatched: 7. CDR3 length: 13 amino acids. The CDR3 region has the DNA TGTGCCAGCGGCCGAGGCGGGGGCTACGAGCAGTACTTC. It encodes CASGRGGGYEQYF.

The chain links TRBV28 to TRBJ1-2, with a tentative D call TRBD1 (6 bases). The CDR3 has 17 residues. Trimming took 6 bases from V and 4 from J, leaving 24 bases between them. The germline V gene has CDR1 MDHEN and CDR2 SYDVKM. CDR3 loop: CASSFTGGGLGSYGYTF. CDR3 nucleotide sequence: TGTGCCAGCAGCTTCACTGGCGGGGGGCTTGGATCCTATGGCTACACCTTC.

A few counts support this clone. The V and J genes are TRBV10-1 and TRBJ2-7; 11 nucleotides match TRBD2. The V gene end was trimmed by 10 bases and the J gene end by 3 bases; junction bases not matched to a gene: 5. The CDR3 spans 13 residues. Germline V gives CDR1 WNHNN, CDR2 SYGVQD (reference sequence). Here the CDR3 reads CANRLAGNYEQYF. Here the CDR3 DNA reads TGCGCCAACAGACTAGCGGGAAACTACGAGCAGTACTTC.

The V and J genes are TRBV28 and TRBJ1-1; TRBD1 aligns across 7 bases. CDR1 is MDHEN and CDR2 is SYDVKM in the germline V gene. V shed 8 bases, J shed 1 base, and the junction held 13 bases outside the gene matches. The CDR3 is 16 residues long. The CDR3 sequence: CASPADGGQWNTEAFF. DNA for the CDR3: TGTGCCAGCCCTGCTGACGGGGGACAGTGGAACACTGAAGCTTTCTTT.

This clone was found a few times. This chain uses TRBV2 with TRBJ2-1, with 11 bases that match TRBD2. The V segment lost 2 bases and the J segment 7 bases; nucleotides outside the gene matches: 4. There are 15 residues in the CDR3. Germline CDR1 is SNHLY and CDR2 is FYNNEI. The CDR3 is CASSESSGGVNEQFF. As DNA, the CDR3 is TGTGCCAGCAGTGAAAGTAGCGGGGGGGTGAATGAGCAGTTCTTC. The complete variable domain, with remaining parts taken from reference TRBV2 and TRBJ2-1, reads EPEVTQTPSHQVTQMGQEVILRCVPISNHLYFYWYRQILGQKVEFLVSFYNNEISEKSEIFDDQFSVERPDGSNFTLKIRSTKLEDSAMYFCASSESSGGVNEQFFGPGTRLTVL.

The chain is built from TRBV5-1 and TRBJ1-1, with 9 bases matching TRBD1. V dropped 3 bases and J dropped 2; count of bases not matched to a gene: 8. The CDR3 extends over 16 amino acids. Germline loops: CDR1 SGHRS, CDR2 YFSETQ. The CDR3 here is CASSSQGQGINTEAFF. The CDR3 nucleotides are TGCGCCAGCAGCTCTCAGGGACAGGGTATCAACACTGAAGCTTTCTTT.